Sequencing of this T cell receptor beta chain was carried out in a study of T-cell memory formation after mild COVID-19. Overall study results and limits: Clones contracting day 15 to 85 were balanced CD4/CD8; later expanders leaned CD4+. Contracting CD4+ clones were located mainly in CM and EM, and CD8+ clones in EMRA.

Details on this clonotype: Antigen specificity is unknown.

One entry per CDR3 protein, called by TCRdb with MiXCR from the 5' RACE reads. Here the sample spans about 470,000 distinct CDR3 sequences, 20% to 30% being singletons. Source material: PBMCs or a T cell subset sorted from them (not recorded which). The receptor comes from an adult woman who had mild COVID-19 (a few samples of this study predate the infection). Cell type and time point are not known.

The CDR3 nucleotides are TGTGCCAGCAAAGAAAAGGGACAGGGTAAGACTCAGCCCCAGCATTTT. This sequence encodes CASKEKGQGKTQPQHF. The rearrangement links TRBV6-6 to TRBJ1-5; 9 bases match TRBD1. The germline CDR1 and CDR2 sequences are MNHNY and SVGAGI (reference sequence). J gave up 6 bases and V 7 bases, and 13 bases lay outside the gene matches. This CDR3 has 16 residues.